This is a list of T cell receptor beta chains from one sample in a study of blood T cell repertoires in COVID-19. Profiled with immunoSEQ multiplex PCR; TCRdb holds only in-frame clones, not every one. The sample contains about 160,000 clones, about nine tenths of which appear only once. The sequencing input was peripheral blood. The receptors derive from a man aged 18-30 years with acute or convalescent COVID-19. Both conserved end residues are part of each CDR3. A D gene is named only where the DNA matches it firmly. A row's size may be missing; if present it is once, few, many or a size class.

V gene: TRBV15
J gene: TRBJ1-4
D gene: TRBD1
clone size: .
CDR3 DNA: TGTGCCACCAGCGTTAACAGGGGGCTGAGGTGGGGACTCGAAGAAAAACTGTTTTTT
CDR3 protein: CATSVNRGLRWGLEEKLFF

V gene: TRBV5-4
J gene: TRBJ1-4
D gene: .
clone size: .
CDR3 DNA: TGTGCCAGCAGCTTGAAACAGGGTGCCTCCCATAATGAAAAACTGTTTTTT
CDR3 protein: CASSLKQGASHNEKLFF

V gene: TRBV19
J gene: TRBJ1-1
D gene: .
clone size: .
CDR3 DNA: TGTGCCAGTAGGCTACAGGAGAACACTGAAGCTTTCTTT
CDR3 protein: CASRLQENTEAFF

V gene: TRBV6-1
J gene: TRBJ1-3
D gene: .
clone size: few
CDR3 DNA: TGTGCCAGCAGTGAAAAAATCTCCTCTGGAAACACCATATATTTT
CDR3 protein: CASSEKISSGNTIYF

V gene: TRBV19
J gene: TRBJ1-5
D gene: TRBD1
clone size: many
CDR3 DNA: TGTGCCAGTAGTATCTTAGACAGGGTAGGATCCTTACATAGCAATCAGCCCCAGCATTTT
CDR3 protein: CASSILDRVGSLHSNQPQHF

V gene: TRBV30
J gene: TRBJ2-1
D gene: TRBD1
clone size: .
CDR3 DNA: TGTGCCTGGGCCGGGACAGGGACGCACAATGAGCAGTTCTTC
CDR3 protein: CAWAGTGTHNEQFF

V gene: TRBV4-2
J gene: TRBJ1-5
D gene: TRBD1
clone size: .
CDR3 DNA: TGTGCCAGCAGCCGAGATCCGGGACAGCCCAATCAGCCCCAGCATTTT
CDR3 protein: CASSRDPGQPNQPQHF

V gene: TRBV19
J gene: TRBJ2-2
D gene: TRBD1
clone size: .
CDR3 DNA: TGTGCCAGTAGTTGGGACAGGGTGGACACCGGGGAGCTGTTTTTT
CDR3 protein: CASSWDRVDTGELFF

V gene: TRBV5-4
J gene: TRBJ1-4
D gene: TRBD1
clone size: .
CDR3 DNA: TGTGCCAGCAGCTCGGGACAGGGTAGAGAAGAAAAACTGTTTTTT
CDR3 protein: CASSSGQGREEKLFF

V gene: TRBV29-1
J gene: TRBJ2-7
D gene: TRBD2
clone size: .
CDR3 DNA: TGCAGCGTTGTGGCGGGAGATGGGTACGAGCAGTACTTC
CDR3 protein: CSVVAGDGYEQYF

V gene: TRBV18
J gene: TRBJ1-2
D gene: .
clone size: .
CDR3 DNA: TGTGCCAGCTCACCAGGGCAGGGAAACGACTATGGCTACACCTTC
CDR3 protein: CASSPGQGNDYGYTF

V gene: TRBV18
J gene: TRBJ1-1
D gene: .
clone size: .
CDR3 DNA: TGTGCCAGCTCACCACCTAACTCCGACCCAAGGGTGGGAGGGGAAGCTTTCTTT
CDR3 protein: CASSPPNSDPRVGGEAFF

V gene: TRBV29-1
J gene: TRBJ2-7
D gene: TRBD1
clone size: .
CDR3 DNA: TGCAGCGGGGGGACAGGGAGCTCCTACGAGCAGTACTTC
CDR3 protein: CSGGTGSSYEQYF

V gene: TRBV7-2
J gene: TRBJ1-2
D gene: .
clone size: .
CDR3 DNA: TGTGCCAGCAGCGAAATACAGGGAGCCATGGGCTACACCTTC
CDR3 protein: CASSEIQGAMGYTF

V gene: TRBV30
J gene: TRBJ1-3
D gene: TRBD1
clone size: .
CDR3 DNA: TGTGCCTGGACGTTACAGGGGACCCGAAACACCATATATTTT
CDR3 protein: CAWTLQGTRNTIYF

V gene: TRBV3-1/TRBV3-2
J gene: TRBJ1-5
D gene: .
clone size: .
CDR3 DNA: TGTGCCAGCAGCCAAGGGCCGGGTCAAGGGCCCCAGCATTTT
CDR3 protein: CASSQGPGQGPQHF

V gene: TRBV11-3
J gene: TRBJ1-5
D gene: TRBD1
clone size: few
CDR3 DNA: TGTGCCAGCAGCTTAGAGGGGGCCGGGACAGGGCTCTCCTCGGGGCAGCCCCAGCATTTT
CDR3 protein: CASSLEGAGTGLSSGQPQHF

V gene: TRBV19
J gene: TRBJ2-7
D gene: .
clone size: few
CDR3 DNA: TGTGCCAGTAGTATAGGACAGTATACGGGTTACGAGCAGTACTTC
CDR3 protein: CASSIGQYTGYEQYF

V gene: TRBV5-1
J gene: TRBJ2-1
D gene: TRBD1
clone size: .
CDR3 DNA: TGCGCCAGCAGCTTGCAGGGGGCGCAAATCAATGAGCAGTTCTTC
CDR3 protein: CASSLQGAQINEQFF

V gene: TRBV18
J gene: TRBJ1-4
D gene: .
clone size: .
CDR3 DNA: TGTGCCAGCTCACCATTGTCTAAAGTCCTGTTTTTT
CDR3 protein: CASSPLSKVLFF

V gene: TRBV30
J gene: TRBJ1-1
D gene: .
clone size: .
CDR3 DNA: TGTGCCTGGAGTGTCGACAGGAGCACTGAAGCTTTCTTT
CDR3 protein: CAWSVDRSTEAFF

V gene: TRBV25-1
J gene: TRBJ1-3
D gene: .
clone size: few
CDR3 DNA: TGTGCCAGCAGTCCGGGGAGCCCTGGAAACACCATATATTTT
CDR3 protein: CASSPGSPGNTIYF

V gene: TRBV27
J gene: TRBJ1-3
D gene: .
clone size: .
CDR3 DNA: TGTGCCAGCAGCACTACAGGGAGATCTGGAAACACCATATATTTT
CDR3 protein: CASSTTGRSGNTIYF

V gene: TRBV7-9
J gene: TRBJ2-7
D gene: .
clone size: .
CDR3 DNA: TGTGCCAGCAGTAAGACAGATTACTCCTACGAGCAGTACTTC
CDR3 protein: CASSKTDYSYEQYF

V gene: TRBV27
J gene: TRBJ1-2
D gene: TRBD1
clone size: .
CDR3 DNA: TGTGCCAGCAGAACCGGGACAGGCGCTGCTAACTATGGCTACACCTTC
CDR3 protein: CASRTGTGAANYGYTF

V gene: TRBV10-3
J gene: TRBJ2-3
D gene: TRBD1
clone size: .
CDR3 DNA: TGTGCCATCAGCCAAGGACAGGGGAGTTGGACAGATACGCAGTATTTT
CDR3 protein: CAISQGQGSWTDTQYF

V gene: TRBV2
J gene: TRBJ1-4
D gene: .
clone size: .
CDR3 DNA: TGTGCCAGCAGTGAACCAGGGATGGGGGAAAAACTGTTTTTT
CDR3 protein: CASSEPGMGEKLFF